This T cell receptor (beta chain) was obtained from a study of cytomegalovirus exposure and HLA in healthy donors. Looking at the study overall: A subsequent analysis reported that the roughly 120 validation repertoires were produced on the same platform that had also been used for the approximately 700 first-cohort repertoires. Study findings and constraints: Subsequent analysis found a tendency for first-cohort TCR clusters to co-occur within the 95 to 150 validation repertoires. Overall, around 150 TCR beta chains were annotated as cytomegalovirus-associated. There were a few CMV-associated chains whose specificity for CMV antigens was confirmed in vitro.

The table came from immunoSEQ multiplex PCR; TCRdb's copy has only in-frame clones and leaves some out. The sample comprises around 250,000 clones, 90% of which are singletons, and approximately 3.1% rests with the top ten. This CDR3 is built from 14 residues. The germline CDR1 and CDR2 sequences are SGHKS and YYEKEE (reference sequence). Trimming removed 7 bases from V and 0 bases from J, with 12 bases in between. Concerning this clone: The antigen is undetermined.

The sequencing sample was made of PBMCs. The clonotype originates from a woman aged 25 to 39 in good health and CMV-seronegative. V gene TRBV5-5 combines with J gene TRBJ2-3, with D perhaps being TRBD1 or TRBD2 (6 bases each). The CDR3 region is CASQTGASTDTQYF. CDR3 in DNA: TGTGCCAGCCAGACGGGGGCTAGCACAGATACGCAGTATTTT.